The present T cell receptor beta chain was sequenced within a study of cytomegalovirus exposure and HLA in healthy donors. Study information: A preliminary data release comprised roughly 80 million unique TCRs obtained from HLA-typed donors.

Study conclusions and caveats: The authors later linked a missense DCLRE1C variant to TCR beta V- and J-gene trimming. Being indistinguishable, some V segments were excluded, TRBV6-2 and TRBV6-3 among them.

About this clone itself: Antigen unknown.

Healthy people donating bone marrow made up the donors. Both 60 Vbeta primers and 13 Jbeta primers went into the PCR. Measured with immunoSEQ multiplex PCR; TCRdb has only the in-frame clones, and not every one. The sample shows fewer than 45,000 clones, approximately 70% of them seen only once. This CDR3 region has 16 residues. Germline V gives CDR1 SGHDT, CDR2 YYEEEE. The V gene end was trimmed by 5 bases and the J gene end by 7 bases; junction bases not matched to a gene: 12. The source material was PBMCs. The rearrangement links TRBV5-6 to TRBJ1-4, with 9 bases lining up with TRBD1. The receptor's source is a man aged 35 to 55 in good health and CMV-seronegative. The CDR3 sequence: CASSHGTGSIGEKLFF. The CDR3 DNA reads as TGTGCCAGCAGTCATGGGACAGGGAGTATAGGTGAAAAACTGTTTTTT.